Presented here are 2 T cell receptor beta chains from one specimen sequenced in a study of CD8+CD57+ T cells in acquired aplastic anemia. The use of genomic DNA as template underpinned the TCR beta VDJ and CDR3 profiling. One entry per CDR3 protein, called by TCRdb with MiXCR from the reads. The repertoire holds some 120,000 distinct CDR3 sequences, with about half as singletons. The sequenced material came from sorted CD4+, CD8+, or CD8+CD57+ T cells (not recorded which) from PBMCs. The receptors shown here come from a human donor in good health, serving as a control.

The sample holds many counts of this clonotype. V is TRBV5-1 and J is TRBJ1-2, with 8 bases fitting TRBD1. Germline V gene data show CDR1 as SGHRS and CDR2 as YFSETQ. Trimming cost V 4 bases and J 8 bases; bases outside gene matches: 13. This CDR3 spans 15 amino acids. The chain's CDR3 is CASSIRTGRSEGYTF. The CDR3, as DNA: TGCGCCAGCAGCATCCGGACAGGGAGATCGGAAGGCTACACCTTC.

This clonotype came up once. In this CDR3 the conserved last residue, phenylalanine or tryptophan, is missing, so a read error is likely. This chain connects TRBV24-1 to TRBJ2-1, with TRBD2 matching 11 bases. Germline trimming cut 1 base from V and 9 bases from J; bases unmatched to any gene: 4. The length of the CDR3 is 15 residues. Germline V gives CDR1 KGHDR, CDR2 SFDVKD. The CDR3 is CATSDLTSGSPEQFL. The CDR3 region has the DNA TGTGCCACCAGTGATTTAACTAGCGGGAGCCCTGAGCAGTTCTTG.